These 21 T cell receptor beta chains share one sample of origin, sequenced in a study of human T cells and chemical hapten exposure. The time point: pre-sensitization, week 0. Treatment of the sample: therapeutic diphenylcyclopropenone sensitization with weekly scalp DPC. TCRdb processed the RACE reads anew with MiXCR; each CDR3 protein has one entry. The table records 65,000 to 90,000 distinct CDR3 sequences, 14% of them present only once. This specimen consisted of whole blood, obtained in connection with sensitization to the hapten diphenylcyclopropenone (DPC). All receptors come from a woman aged 45 to 65 with alopecia areata. Some clones in this sample may be carry-over from other donors' samples.

Ten or more counts support this clonotype. The rearrangement uses TRBV5-1 and TRBJ1-2; 7 bases are a match to TRBD1. This CDR3 has 16 residues. J lost 2 bases, V lost 3 bases, and 10 bases had no gene match. Per germline, CDR1 SGHRS and CDR2 YFSETQ. The CDR3 bases are TGCGCCAGCAGCTCTGGACAGGCCCAATGGAACTATGGCTACACCTTC. This translates into CASSSGQAQWNYGYTF.

The chain is built from TRBV20-1 and TRBJ1-5, with D tentatively TRBD1 (6 bases). The CDR3 has 16 residues. CDR1 and CDR2 (germline): DFQATT, SNEGSKA (reference sequence). Trimming took 5 bases from V and 3 from J, leaving 20 bases between them. The CDR3 sequence: CSASTPRGAINQPQHF. DNA for the CDR3: TGCAGTGCTTCCACGCCGCGGGGGGCTATCAATCAGCCCCAGCATTTT.

This clonotype was seen at least ten times. This chain connects TRBV18 to TRBJ2-7; D possibly corresponds to TRBD2 (5 bases). The CDR3 has 13 residues. Trimming took off 3 bases at V and 6 bases at J, with 12 bases between the two ends. The germline V gene has CDR1 KGHSH and CDR2 LQKENI. The CDR3: CASSPTGYIEQYF. The CDR3, as DNA: TGTGCCAGCTCACCTACGGGGTATATCGAGCAGTACTTC.

CDR3 bases: TGTGCCAGCAGCCTCTCTGGGGCTACGCTAAACATTCAGTACTTC. Protein: CASSLSGATLNIQYF. This sequence joins TRBV3-1 and TRBJ2-4, with D possibly TRBD1 on 5 matching bases. V lost 4 bases, J lost 6 bases, and 16 bases lay in between. The CDR3 sequence is 15 residues long. Germline loops: CDR1 LGHDT, CDR2 YNNKEL (reference sequence).

This clonotype occurred many times. V usage is TRBV27 and J usage is TRBJ1-1; D unclear. V was trimmed by 7 bases and J by 11 bases, leaving 5 bases between them. CDR1 MNHEY and CDR2 SMNVEV come from the germline V gene (reference sequence). This CDR3 is 8 amino acids long. CDR3 sequence (DNA): TGTGCCAGCATTGATGCTTTCTTT. Translation: CASIDAFF.

The rearrangement uses TRBV3-1 and TRBJ1-1, with unresolved D. Germline V lookup: CDR1 LGHDT, CDR2 YNNKEL (reference sequence). V lost 4 bases, J lost 0 bases, and 15 bases lay in between. The CDR3 is 16 amino acids. The chain's CDR3 is CASSPTYGVLNTEAFF. In nucleotides, the CDR3 is TGTGCCAGCAGCCCCACTTATGGGGTCCTGAACACTGAAGCTTTCTTT.

The chain recombines TRBV6-2 or TRBV6-3 with TRBJ2-1, with D maybe TRBD2 (6 bases). Germline CDR1 and CDR2: MNHEY and SVGEGT. V was shortened by 2 bases and J by 4 bases, with 9 bases between the two germline ends. The CDR3 runs to 14 residues. CDR3 coding DNA: TGTGCCAGCAGTTACCAAGGACTATACAATGAGCAGTTCTTC. This gives the protein CASSYQGLYNEQFF.

This clonotype was counted a few times. The V call is TRBV7-2, the J call TRBJ2-5; D remains ambiguous. This CDR3 has 13 residues. Trimming left V 3 bases short and J 2 bases short, with 7 bases between. CDR1 SGHTA and CDR2 FQGNSA come from the germline V gene. The CDR3 coding sequence is TGTGCCAGCAGCTTTACCAGTCAAGAGACCCAGTACTTC. This translates into CASSFTSQETQYF.

V and J are TRBV11-2 and TRBJ2-1, with 10 bases lining up with TRBD2. V gave up 3 bases and J gave up 9 bases; unmatched junction bases: 5. The germline V gene has CDR1 SGHAT and CDR2 FQNNGV. This CDR3 has 14 amino acids. The CDR3 spells CASSLPSGSFEQFF. DNA of the CDR3: TGTGCCAGCAGCTTGCCTAGCGGGAGCTTTGAGCAGTTCTTC.

V usage is TRBV7-6 and J usage is TRBJ2-7; D is undetermined. Trimming pared 1 base from V and 0 bases from J, leaving 10 bases between. Germline values: CDR1 SGHVS, CDR2 FNYEAQ. This CDR3 is built from 15 residues. DNA for the CDR3: TGTGCCAGCAGCTTAGATGTGGGTTTCTCCTACGAGCAGTACTTC. Translating gives CASSLDVGFSYEQYF.

This sequence joins TRBV28 and TRBJ1-2; 10 nucleotides line up with TRBD1. This CDR3 is 15 amino acids long. With 4 bases clipped from V and 6 bases from J, the junction kept 8 bases outside the gene matches. The germline V gene encodes CDR1 MDHEN and CDR2 SYDVKM. CDR3 sequence reads: CASSSTGGGKDGYTF. The DNA for the CDR3 is TGTGCCAGCAGTTCGACAGGGGGCGGAAAAGATGGCTACACCTTC.

This clonotype was seen at least ten times. V is TRBV11-2 and J is TRBJ2-1; possibly TRBD2 for D (6 bases). The CDR3 extends over 15 amino acids. The V gene's germline CDR1 is SGHAT and CDR2 FQNNGV. V was pared by 5 bases and J by 0 bases, with 11 bases between. The CDR3 sequence: CASSGGLSSYNEQFF. CDR3 in DNA: TGTGCCAGCAGCGGGGGACTCAGCTCCTACAATGAGCAGTTCTTC.

J is TRBJ2-6 and V is TRBV18; 7 bases align to TRBD1. J was trimmed by 0 bases and V by 6 bases; bases with no gene match: 5. The CDR3 consists of 16 residues. Germline assignment: CDR1 KGHSH and CDR2 LQKENI. CDR3 region: CASSRDSFSGANVLTF. The DNA for the CDR3 is TGTGCCAGCTCCCGGGACAGCTTCTCTGGGGCCAACGTCCTGACTTTC. The full variable domain, in which reference TRBV18 and TRBJ2-6 provide the parts outside the CDR3, is NAGVMQNPRHLVRRRGQEARLRCSPMKGHSHVYWYRQLPEEGLKFMVYLQKENIIDESGMPKERFSAEFPKEGPSILRIQQVVRGDSAAYFCASSRDSFSGANVLTFGAGSRLTVL.

This chain links TRBV29-1 with TRBJ1-1; D ambiguous. Germline-derived CDR1 and CDR2 are SQVTM and ANQGSEA. The CDR3 is made up of 10 amino acids. With 4 bases removed from V and 6 bases from J, the gap between germline ends came to 6 bases. CDR3 protein: CSVAGAEAFF. The CDR3 DNA is TGCAGCGTTGCGGGAGCTGAAGCTTTCTTT.

This chain joins TRBV7-9 and TRBJ2-2; D possibly corresponds to TRBD1 (6 bases). The CDR3 has 14 residues. Germline V gene lookup returns CDR1 SEHNR and CDR2 FQNEAQ (reference sequence). Trimming cost V 4 bases and J 3 bases, with 9 bases left between them. In nucleotides, the CDR3 is TGTGCCAGCAGCTCTGGGACACACACCGGGGAGCTGTTTTTT. It specifies CASSSGTHTGELFF.

The rearrangement joins TRBV11-2 to TRBJ2-6, with D perhaps matching TRBD2 (6 bases). V was trimmed by 6 bases and J by 4 bases, leaving 13 bases between them. The CDR3 totals 15 residues. Germline lookup yields CDR1 SGHAT and CDR2 FQNNGV. CDR3 loop: CASRGRINGANVLTF. Written as DNA, the CDR3 is TGTGCCAGCAGGGGGAGGATAAACGGGGCCAACGTCCTGACTTTC.

The V call is TRBV19, the J call TRBJ2-3; D is possibly TRBD2 (6 bases). CDR3 length equals 13 residues. With 10 bases removed from V and 4 bases from J, the gap between germline ends came to 15 bases. Looked up from germline, CDR1 is LNHDA and CDR2 is SQIVND (reference sequence). The CDR3: CATRDSTADTQYF. In DNA form, the CDR3 reads TGTGCCACTAGGGACTCCACCGCAGATACGCAGTATTTT. Looking up the rest from reference TRBV19 and TRBJ2-3 gives the full variable domain: DGGITQSPKYLFRKEGQNVTLSCEQNLNHDAMYWYRQDPGQGLRLIYYSQIVNDFQKGDIAEGYSVSREKKESFPLTVTSAQKNPTAFYLCATRDSTADTQYFGPGTRLTVL.

This clonotype was seen more than once but under ten times. Compared with germline, one end of the junction differs, possibly owing to a read error. The chain recombines TRBV12-3 or TRBV12-4 with TRBJ2-1; 11 bases match TRBD2. This CDR3 spans 15 amino acids. The CDR3 spells CASSVAGGGYNEQFF. As DNA, the CDR3 is TGTGCCAGCAGTGTAGCGGGAGGGGGGTACAATGAGCAGTTCTTC.

This chain connects TRBV7-8 to TRBJ2-3, with 9 bases aligning to TRBD2. J gave up 0 bases and V 4 bases, and 5 bases lay outside the gene matches. The CDR3 length is 16 residues. CDR1 is SGHVS and CDR2 is FQNEAQ in the germline V gene. The CDR3, as DNA: TGTGCCAGCAGCTCCTTAGCGGGGGCCAGCACAGATACGCAGTATTTT. Its protein is CASSSLAGASTDTQYF.

This chain joins TRBV6-1 and TRBJ1-5; TRBD1 matches 8 bases. The CDR3 is 15 amino acids. V shed 2 bases and J 6 bases; nucleotides not matched to a gene: 6. CDR1 is MNHNS, CDR2 SASEGT, per germline. CDR3 residues: CASSELGQGIQPQHF. The CDR3 nucleotides are TGTGCCAGCAGTGAACTAGGACAGGGAATTCAGCCCCAGCATTTT.

This clonotype has just one count. This likely comes from a read error, as the CDR3 has no conserved phenylalanine or tryptophan at its end. V usage is TRBV5-1 and J usage is TRBJ2-7; 14 nucleotides align to TRBD2. The V and J ends lost 4 bases and 6 bases, in that order; junction bases with no gene match: 9. CDR3 length: 16 residues. The germline V gene has CDR1 SGHRS and CDR2 YFSETQ. The CDR3 nucleotides are TGCGCCAGCAGCAGTCCGGGACTAGCGGGAGTATCCGAGCAGTACTTG. Translating gives CASSSPGLAGVSEQYL.